What follows are 22 T cell receptor beta chains derived from one specimen sequenced in a study of blood T cell repertoires in COVID-19. Data came from immunoSEQ multiplex PCR; TCRdb stores just in-frame clones and leaves some out. The sample includes more than 200,000 clones, approximately 84% of them seen just once. Sequenced input: PBMCs or T cells enriched from blood (not recorded which). The receptors stem from a man aged 60 to 75 who had recovered from COVID-19.

V is TRBV11-2 and J is TRBJ2-2; D gene uncertain. V lost 1 base, J lost 6 bases, and 12 bases lay in between. Germline V CDR1 and CDR2: SGHAT, FQNNGV. The CDR3 covers 15 residues. The CDR3 sequence is CASSLVVSVAGELFF. DNA of the CDR3: TGTGCCAGCAGCTTAGTAGTTTCGGTAGCCGGGGAGCTGTTTTTT.

The chain joins TRBV6-2 or TRBV6-3 to TRBJ1-2; TRBD1 aligns across 12 bases. The ends lost 0 bases at V and 7 bases at J; junction bases unmatched: 6. CDR1 MNHEY and CDR2 SVGEGT come from the germline V gene. The CDR3 is 16 amino acids. CDR3 coding DNA: TGTGCCAGCAGTTACTCTTTCGGGACAGGGGGCTTTGGCTACACCTTC. It codes for CASSYSFGTGGFGYTF.

The chain joins TRBV3-1 (or the pseudogene TRBV3-2) to TRBJ1-1, with D possibly TRBD1 on 5 matching bases. This CDR3 contains 13 residues. V was shortened by 7 bases and J by 0 bases, with 9 bases between the two germline ends. Germline-derived CDR1 and CDR2 are LGHDT and YNNKEL (reference sequence). This CDR3 reads CASTDSVNTEAFF. CDR3 in DNA: TGTGCCAGCACTGACAGCGTGAACACTGAAGCTTTCTTT.

Comments on this clone: One base away lies a much larger clone, so this may be a sequencing read error. V is TRBV11-3 and J is TRBJ1-1; tentative D call: TRBD1 (6 bases). The V end was cut by 5 bases, the J end by 1 base, with 8 bases between. Germline V gene lookup returns CDR1 SGHNT and CDR2 YENEEA. The CDR3 spans 13 residues. The CDR3 nucleotides read TGTGCCAGCAGCAAACAGGGGAACACTGAAGCTTTCTTT. Amino acid sequence: CASSKQGNTEAFF.

This clone was observed a single time. In DNA form, the CDR3 reads TGTGCCAGTAGTGGGGGGACAGGGGGCGGTTTGCCCCAGCATTTT. This gives the protein CASSGGTGGGLPQHF. J is TRBJ1-5 and V is TRBV19; 12 nucleotides agree with TRBD1. CDR3 length equals 15 residues. Unmatched junction bases numbered 8, after V lost 5 bases and J lost 9 bases. Per the germline V gene, CDR1 is LNHDA and CDR2 is SQIVND (reference sequence).

This clone was counted a few times. V usage is TRBV24-1 and J usage is TRBJ2-1; the D is unclear. The germline V gene encodes CDR1 KGHDR and CDR2 SFDVKD. The CDR3 has 14 amino acids. Trimming removed 1 base at V and 3 bases at J, with 6 bases between. This CDR3 reads CATSDLPNYNEQFF. The CDR3, as DNA: TGTGCCACCAGTGATTTACCTAACTACAATGAGCAGTTCTTC.

The chain links TRBV29-1 to TRBJ2-7; the match to TRBD1 covers 9 bases. Germline V CDR1 and CDR2: SQVTM, ANQGSEA. The junction had 9 bases not matched to a gene; V was cut back by 5 bases and J by 4 bases. The CDR3 has 14 amino acids. CDR3 loop: CSVTTGGTVYEQYF. The CDR3, as DNA: TGCAGCGTTACGACAGGGGGGACAGTTTACGAGCAGTACTTC.

This rearrangement joins TRBV6-2 or TRBV6-3 to TRBJ2-2; the match to TRBD2 covers 11 bases. V dropped 0 bases and J dropped 0; count of bases not matched to a gene: 0. The CDR3 has 17 residues. Germline CDR1 and CDR2: MNHEY and SVGEGT. CDR3 nucleotide sequence: TGTGCCAGCAGTTACTCTAGCGGGGGGGCGAACACCGGGGAGCTGTTTTTT. This gives the protein CASSYSSGGANTGELFF.

In its sample, this clone was seen once. Written as DNA, the CDR3 is TGTGCCAGTAGTATGGGCTTGTTGGGCTCTGAAGCTTTCTTT. Residues: CASSMGLLGSEAFF. J is TRBJ1-1 and V is TRBV19; D is unclear. V lost 3 bases and J lost 6, with 14 bases in between. CDR3 length: 14 residues. CDR1 and CDR2 (germline): LNHDA, SQIVND (reference sequence).

The rearrangement joins TRBV3-1 (or the pseudogene TRBV3-2) to TRBJ2-7, with 11 bases matching TRBD1. CDR1 and CDR2 (germline): LGHDT, YNNKEL (reference sequence). The ends lost 6 bases at V and 3 bases at J; junction bases unmatched: 1. The CDR3 runs 13 residues. CDR3 loop: CASRGTGGYEQYF. The CDR3 coding sequence is TGTGCCAGCAGAGGGACAGGGGGCTACGAGCAGTACTTC.

CDR3 protein: CASGQGNSNQPQHF. The CDR3 bases are TGTGCCAGCGGGCAGGGTAATAGCAATCAGCCCCAGCATTTT. The chain uses TRBV2 and TRBJ1-5; D is possibly TRBD1 (5 bases). The V gene's germline CDR1 is SNHLY and CDR2 FYNNEI. This CDR3 is built from 14 residues. Trimming removed 8 bases at V and 0 bases at J, with 11 bases between. Full variable domain (rest looked up from reference TRBV2 and TRBJ1-5): EPEVTQTPSHQVTQMGQEVILRCVPISNHLYFYWYRQILGQKVEFLVSFYNNEISEKSEIFDDQFSVERPDGSNFTLKIRSTKLEDSAMYFCASGQGNSNQPQHFGDGTRLSIL.

This sequence joins TRBV4-3 and TRBJ2-1, with D uncertain. V was shortened by 0 bases and J by 15 bases, with 24 bases between the two germline ends. The CDR3 consists of 16 residues. CDR1 is LGHNA and CDR2 is YSLEER in the germline V gene. CDR3 loop: CASSQDLAVPNKQSFF. Here the CDR3 DNA reads TGCGCCAGCAGCCAAGATTTGGCGGTTCCAAATAAGCAGTCGTTCTTC.

Note on this clone: The same CDR3 also results from other DNA sequences found in this sample. The gene calls are TRBV7-9 and TRBJ1-1, with D tentatively TRBD1 (5 bases). Trimming stripped 2 bases from V and 2 bases from J, with 6 bases between. Germline CDR1 and CDR2: SEHNR and FQNEAQ (reference sequence). The CDR3 consists of 13 residues. The CDR3 DNA reads TGTGCCAGCAGCTTACAGGGAAACACTGAAGCTTTCTTT. It specifies CASSLQGNTEAFF.

This clone occurred once. The CDR3 spells CASSPPGTEETQYF. CDR3 DNA sequence: TGTGCCAGCAGCCCCCCAGGGACAGAAGAGACCCAGTACTTC. The chain has TRBV5-4 and TRBJ2-5, with TRBD1 matching over 7 bases. Germline loops: CDR1 SGHNT, CDR2 YYREEE (reference sequence). V lost 4 bases to trimming and J lost 3 bases; unmatched junction nucleotides: 6. This CDR3 is 14 amino acids long.

The chain combines TRBV7-2 with TRBJ2-7, with unresolved D. This CDR3 has 13 residues. The V and J ends lost 1 base and 5 bases respectively, with 9 bases between them. Looked up from germline, CDR1 is SGHTA and CDR2 is FQGNSA. For the CDR3, the DNA is TGTGCCAGCAGCTTAGAGAAATGGCACGAGCAGTACTTC. Amino acids: CASSLEKWHEQYF.

This clone was recorded a few times. This chain joins TRBV5-6 and TRBJ1-2; 7 nucleotides match TRBD1. V gave up 0 bases and J gave up 4 bases; unmatched junction bases: 6. This CDR3 comprises 15 residues. CDR1 is SGHDT, CDR2 YYEEEE, per germline. CDR3 coding DNA: TGTGCCAGCAGCTTGGAAGGGGGCCGGGGCTATGGCTACACCTTC. This encodes CASSLEGGRGYGYTF. Based on the CDR3 plus reference TRBV5-6 and TRBJ1-2, the full variable domain is DAGVTQSPTHLIKTRGQQVTLRCSPKSGHDTVSWYQQALGQGPQFIFQYYEEEERQRGNFPDRFSGHQFPNYSSELNVNALLLGDSALYLCASSLEGGRGYGYTFGSGTRLTVV.

The table lists this clone with a count of one. The chain combines TRBV6-5 with TRBJ2-7, with 11 positions matching TRBD1. CDR3 size: 14 residues. Per the germline V gene, CDR1 is MNHEY and CDR2 is SVGAGI. The ends lost 5 bases at V and 3 bases at J; junction bases unmatched: 3. This chain's CDR3 is CASSKDRGLYEQYF. The DNA for the CDR3 is TGTGCCAGCAGTAAGGACAGGGGGCTCTACGAGCAGTACTTC.

The chain links TRBV5-1 to TRBJ1-1, with a possible D match to TRBD1 (6 bases). The CDR3 runs 13 residues. V lost 1 base to trimming and J lost 10 bases, with 14 bases between them. The germline CDR1 and CDR2 sequences are SGHRS and YFSETQ. CDR3 loop: CASSLHQQGRAFF. CDR3 nucleotides: TGCGCCAGCAGCTTGCACCAACAGGGTCGAGCTTTCTTT.

In its sample, this clone was seen once. The CDR3: CASNRGNTGELFF. In nucleotides, the CDR3 is TGTGCCAGCAACAGGGGTAACACCGGGGAGCTGTTTTTT. The chain has TRBV6-5 and TRBJ2-2, with 7 bases lining up with TRBD1. The CDR3 consists of 13 residues. The germline V gene encodes CDR1 MNHEY and CDR2 SVGAGI. J gave up 2 bases and V 7 bases, and 1 base lay outside the gene matches.

The chain couples TRBV12-5 to TRBJ1-4, with 9 bases identical to TRBD1. J lost 8 bases, V lost 6 bases, and 4 bases had no gene match. CDR1 and CDR2 from the germline V gene are LGHNT and FRNRAP. This CDR3 has 13 amino acids. CDR3 amino acids: CASGLTGGEKLFF. For the CDR3, the DNA is TGTGCTAGTGGACTTACAGGGGGCGAAAAACTGTTTTTT.

In its sample, this clone was seen a few times. The rearrangement uses TRBV4-2 and TRBJ2-2; 7 bases agree with TRBD1. The CDR3 totals 16 residues. CDR1 and CDR2 (germline): LGHNA, YNFKEQ. Unmatched junction bases numbered 5, after V lost 0 bases and J lost 4 bases. CDR3 protein: CASSQEGTEPTGELFF. In DNA form, the CDR3 reads TGTGCCAGCAGCCAAGAGGGGACAGAACCCACCGGGGAGCTGTTTTTT.

DNA of the CDR3: TGTGCCAGCAGCGTAGTAGGGGGAGCTAATTCACCCCTCCACTTT. Translation gives CASSVVGGANSPLHF. The rearrangement links TRBV9 to TRBJ1-6; tentatively, D is TRBD1 (6 bases). Germline-derived CDR1 and CDR2 are SGDLS and YYNGEE. The CDR3 runs 15 residues. Trimming left V 0 bases short and J 6 bases short, with 10 bases between.